A single sample gave rise to the 11 T cell receptor beta chains below, sequenced in a study of T cells in localized non-small cell lung cancer. TCRdb keeps only in-frame clones here, not all; method: immunoSEQ multiplex PCR. The table lists 25,000 to 35,000 clones, 92% of them singletons. The input for sequencing was peripheral blood mononuclear cells, taken before any cancer treatment. The receptors here all came from a woman aged 40-69 years with stage III lung adenocarcinoma.

This sequence joins TRBV19 and TRBJ1-1, with 10 bases fitting TRBD1. Unmatched junction bases numbered 9, after V lost 7 bases and J lost 4 bases. The CDR3 is 15 amino acids. CDR1 is LNHDA and CDR2 is SQIVND in the germline V gene (reference sequence). The CDR3 loop is CASNSGQGTTTEAFF. The CDR3 region has the DNA TGTGCCAGTAACTCGGGACAGGGGACGACCACTGAAGCTTTCTTT.

J is TRBJ1-4 and V is TRBV9, with D uncertain. V was trimmed by 4 bases and J by 0 bases, leaving 13 bases between them. The CDR3 length is 16 residues. Germline V CDR1 and CDR2: SGDLS, YYNGEE. The CDR3 loop reads CASSSPPGATNEKLFF. The CDR3 region has the DNA TGTGCCAGCAGCTCTCCTCCGGGAGCAACTAATGAAAAACTGTTTTTT.

The chain carries TRBV5-1 and TRBJ1-3; TRBD1 is a possible D gene (6 bases). Germline assignment: CDR1 SGHRS and CDR2 YFSETQ. There are 13 residues in the CDR3. The V and J ends lost 5 bases and 3 bases respectively, with 9 bases between them. CDR3 protein: CASSRGFGNTIYF. Written as DNA, the CDR3 is TGCGCCAGCAGTAGGGGGTTTGGAAACACCATATATTTT. Full variable domain (missing parts from reference TRBV5-1 and TRBJ1-3): KAGVTQTPRYLIKTRGQQVTLSCSPISGHRSVSWYQQTPGQGLQFLFEYFSETQRNKGNFPGRFSGRQFSNSRSEMNVSTLELGDSALYLCASSRGFGNTIYFGEGSWLTVV.

This sequence joins TRBV9 and TRBJ2-7, with 8 positions matching TRBD1. The CDR3 extends over 14 amino acids. Germline V gene data show CDR1 as SGDLS and CDR2 as YYNGEE. J gave up 6 bases and V 0 bases, and 5 bases lay outside the gene matches. The CDR3 here is CASSVGDRTSEQYF. The CDR3 DNA is TGTGCCAGCAGCGTAGGGGACAGGACGAGCGAGCAGTACTTC.

DNA of the CDR3: TGTGCCTGGAGTAGGGGGACAGGGGATATCCCCGGGGAGCTGTTTTTT. This encodes CAWSRGTGDIPGELFF. The gene calls are TRBV30 and TRBJ2-2; TRBD1 aligns across 10 bases. Germline V gene data show CDR1 as GTSNPN and CDR2 as SVGIG (reference sequence). V was pared by 2 bases and J by 6 bases, with 9 bases of the junction left unmatched. The CDR3 is 16 amino acids. Together with reference TRBV30 and TRBJ2-2, the CDR3 gives the full variable domain: SQTIHQWPATLVQPVGSPLSLECTVEGTSNPNLYWYRQAAGRGLQLLFYSVGIGQISSEVPQNLSASRPQDRQFILSSKKLLLSDSGFYLCAWSRGTGDIPGELFFGEGSRLTVL.

The chain is built from TRBV11-2 and TRBJ2-6; 11 bases map to TRBD2. This CDR3 spans 17 amino acids. The V gene's germline CDR1 is SGHAT and CDR2 FQNNGV. J was trimmed by 0 bases and V by 6 bases; bases with no gene match: 4. The CDR3 loop reads CASRGLADRSGANVLTF. Written as DNA, the CDR3 is TGTGCCAGCAGGGGACTAGCGGATCGCTCTGGGGCCAACGTCCTGACTTTC.

V gene TRBV11-2 combines with J gene TRBJ2-2, with 12 bases matching TRBD1. With V trimmed by 5 bases and J by 6 bases, 10 bases remained unmatched. The V gene's germline CDR1 is SGHAT and CDR2 FQNNGV. This CDR3 contains 17 residues. The CDR3 loop is CASSKGTGGAGPGELFF. CDR3 nucleotide sequence: TGTGCCAGCAGCAAAGGGACAGGGGGCGCGGGGCCCGGGGAGCTGTTTTTT. The full variable domain, completed using reference TRBV11-2 and TRBJ2-2, is EAGVAQSPRYKIIEKRQSVAFWCNPISGHATLYWYQQILGQGPKLLIQFQNNGVVDDSQLPKDRFSAERLKGVDSTLKIQPAKLEDSAVYLCASSKGTGGAGPGELFFGEGSRLTVL.

The V gene is TRBV20-1, the J gene TRBJ2-7; D is ambiguous. The V end lost 0 bases, the J end lost 7 bases, and 7 bases lay between the germline ends. Germline V CDR1 and CDR2: DFQATT, SNEGSKA (reference sequence). The CDR3 contains 11 residues. The CDR3 loop reads CSARDGKEQYF. CDR3 in DNA: TGCAGTGCTAGAGATGGTAAGGAGCAGTACTTC.

The chain uses TRBV6-5 and TRBJ1-1, with 8 bases that match TRBD1. The CDR3 loop spans 13 amino acids. V was pared by 3 bases and J by 8 bases, with 5 bases of the junction left unmatched. The germline gives CDR1 MNHEY, CDR2 SVGAGI. This CDR3 reads CASSYLRDREAFF. CDR3 bases: TGTGCCAGCAGTTATCTTCGGGACAGGGAAGCTTTCTTT.

The J gene is TRBJ1-1, the V gene TRBV7-9; TRBD1 is a possible D gene (5 bases). The germline CDR1 and CDR2 sequences are SEHNR and FQNEAQ (reference sequence). The V and J ends lost 1 base and 0 bases respectively, with 9 bases between them. The CDR3 runs 15 residues. The CDR3 DNA follows: TGTGCCAGCAGCTTAGGCAGGGTCATGAACACTGAAGCTTTCTTT. Translation: CASSLGRVMNTEAFF.

This chain connects TRBV7-2 to TRBJ2-7, with 9 bases fitting TRBD2. Germline CDR1 is SGHTA and CDR2 is FQGNSA. V was pared by 1 base and J by 3 bases, with 4 bases of the junction left unmatched. This CDR3 region has 15 residues. The CDR3: CASSLVGGGDYEQYF. In DNA form, the CDR3 reads TGTGCCAGCAGCTTAGTTGGCGGGGGGGACTACGAGCAGTACTTC.